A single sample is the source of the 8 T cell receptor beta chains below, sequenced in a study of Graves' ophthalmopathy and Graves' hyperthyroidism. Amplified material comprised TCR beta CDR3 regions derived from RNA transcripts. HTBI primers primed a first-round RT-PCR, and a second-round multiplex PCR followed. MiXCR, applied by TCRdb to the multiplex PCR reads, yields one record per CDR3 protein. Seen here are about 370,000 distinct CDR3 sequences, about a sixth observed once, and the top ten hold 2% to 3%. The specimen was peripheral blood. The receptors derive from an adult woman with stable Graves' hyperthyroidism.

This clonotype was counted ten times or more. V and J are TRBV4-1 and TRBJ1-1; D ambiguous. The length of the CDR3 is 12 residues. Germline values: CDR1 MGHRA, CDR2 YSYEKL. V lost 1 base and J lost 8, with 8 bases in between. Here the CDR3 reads CASSQGGREAFF. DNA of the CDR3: TGCGCCAGCAGCCAAGGGGGTAGGGAAGCTTTCTTT.

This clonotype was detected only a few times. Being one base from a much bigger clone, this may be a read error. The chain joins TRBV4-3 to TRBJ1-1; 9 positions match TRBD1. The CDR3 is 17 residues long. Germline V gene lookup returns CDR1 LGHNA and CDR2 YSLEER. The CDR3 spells CASSQVNRGPRNTEACF. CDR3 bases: TGCGCCAGCAGCCAGGTGAACAGGGGGCCTAGGAACACTGAAGCTTGCTTT.

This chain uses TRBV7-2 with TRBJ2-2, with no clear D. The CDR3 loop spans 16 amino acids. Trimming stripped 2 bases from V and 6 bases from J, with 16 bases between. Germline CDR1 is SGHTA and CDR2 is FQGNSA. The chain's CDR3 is CASSLTSLGIAGELFF. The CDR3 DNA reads TGTGCCAGCAGCTTAACCTCCCTAGGGATCGCCGGGGAGCTGTTTTTT.

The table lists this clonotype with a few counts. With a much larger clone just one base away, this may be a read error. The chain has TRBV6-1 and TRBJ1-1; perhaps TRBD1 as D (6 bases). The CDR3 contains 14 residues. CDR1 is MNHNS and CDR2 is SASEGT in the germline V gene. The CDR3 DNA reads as TGTGCCAGCCGACCAACAGGGATAAGGACTGAAGCTCTCTTT. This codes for CASRPTGIRTEALF.

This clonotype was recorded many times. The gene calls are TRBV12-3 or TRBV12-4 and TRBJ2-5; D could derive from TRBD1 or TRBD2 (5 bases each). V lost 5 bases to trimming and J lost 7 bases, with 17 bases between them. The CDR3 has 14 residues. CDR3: CASSLGDPRATQYF. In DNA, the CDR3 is TGTGCCAGCAGTCTGGGGGACCCCCGTGCGACCCAGTACTTC.

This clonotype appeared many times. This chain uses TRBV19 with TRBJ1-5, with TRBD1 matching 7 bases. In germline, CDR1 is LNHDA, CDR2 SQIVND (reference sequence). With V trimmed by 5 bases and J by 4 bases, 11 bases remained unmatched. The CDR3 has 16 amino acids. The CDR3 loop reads CASSRTGQLGNQPQHF. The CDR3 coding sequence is TGTGCCAGTAGTCGAACGGGACAGTTAGGAAATCAGCCCCAGCATTTT.

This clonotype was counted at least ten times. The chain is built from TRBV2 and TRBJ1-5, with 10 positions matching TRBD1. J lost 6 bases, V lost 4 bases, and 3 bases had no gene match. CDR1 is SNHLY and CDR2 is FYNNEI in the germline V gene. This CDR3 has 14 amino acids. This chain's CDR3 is CASSGQGAGQPQHF. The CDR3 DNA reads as TGTGCCAGCAGTGGACAGGGGGCGGGTCAGCCCCAGCATTTT.

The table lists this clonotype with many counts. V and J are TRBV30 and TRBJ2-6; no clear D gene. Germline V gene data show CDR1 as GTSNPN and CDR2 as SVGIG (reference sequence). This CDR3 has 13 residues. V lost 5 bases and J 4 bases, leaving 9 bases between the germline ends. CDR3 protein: CAWHRSGANVLTF. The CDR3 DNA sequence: TGTGCCTGGCATAGGTCGGGGGCCAACGTCCTGACTTTC. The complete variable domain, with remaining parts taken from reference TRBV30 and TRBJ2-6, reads SQTIHQWPATLVQPVGSPLSLECTVEGTSNPNLYWYRQAAGRGLQLLFYSVGIGQISSEVPQNLSASRPQDRQFILSSKKLLLSDSGFYLCAWHRSGANVLTFGAGSRLTVL.